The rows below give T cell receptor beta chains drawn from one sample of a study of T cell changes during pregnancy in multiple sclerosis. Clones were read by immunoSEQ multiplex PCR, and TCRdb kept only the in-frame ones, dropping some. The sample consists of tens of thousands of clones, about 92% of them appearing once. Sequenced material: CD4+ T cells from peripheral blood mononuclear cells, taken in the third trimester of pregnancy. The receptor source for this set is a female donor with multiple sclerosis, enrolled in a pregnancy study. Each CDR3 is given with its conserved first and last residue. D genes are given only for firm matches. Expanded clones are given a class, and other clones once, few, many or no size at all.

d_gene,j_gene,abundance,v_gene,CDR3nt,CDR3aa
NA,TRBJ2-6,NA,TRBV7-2,TGTGCCAGCAGGCTCGGGTCCACTTCTGGGGCCAACGTCCTGACTTTC,CASRLGSTSGANVLTF
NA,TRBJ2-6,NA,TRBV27,TGTGCCAGCAGTCCCCGGGTGACCGGGGCCAACGTCCTGACTTTC,CASSPRVTGANVLTF
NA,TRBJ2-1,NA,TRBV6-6,TGTGCCAGCAGTTATATTGACAAATACAATGAGCAGTTCTTC,CASSYIDKYNEQFF
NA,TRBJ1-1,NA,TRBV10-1,TGCGCCAGCAGTGAGTACCCAGACAGATTTGAAGCTTTCTTT,CASSEYPDRFEAFF
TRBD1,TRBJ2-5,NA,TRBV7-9,TGTGCCAGCAGCACAGGGGGGTACCAAGAGACCCAGTACTTC,CASSTGGYQETQYF
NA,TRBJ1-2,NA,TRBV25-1,TGTGCCAGCAGTGTTTATGTCGGCGGGGGCTACACCTTC,CASSVYVGGGYTF
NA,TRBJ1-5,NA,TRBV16,TGTGCCAGCAGCCAATCGGACAACCTAGGGCCCCAGCATTTT,CASSQSDNLGPQHF
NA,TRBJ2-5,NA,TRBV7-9,TGTGCCAGCAGCTTAGTACAGTACCAAGAGACCCAGTACTTC,CASSLVQYQETQYF
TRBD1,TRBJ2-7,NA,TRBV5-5,TGTGCCAGCAGCTTAATTACGGGACAGTTCCACGAGCAGTACTTC,CASSLITGQFHEQYF
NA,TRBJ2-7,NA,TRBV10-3,TGTGCCACCTCCCGCGGGTTTGCCTACGAGCAGTACTTC,CATSRGFAYEQYF
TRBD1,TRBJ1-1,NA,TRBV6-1,TGTGCCACACAACCGTCGACAGGGAGAAGGGCTTTCTTT,CATQPSTGRRAFF
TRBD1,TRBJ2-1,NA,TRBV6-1,TGTGCCAGCAGTCGGGACAGGGACTACAATGAGCAGTTCTTC,CASSRDRDYNEQFF
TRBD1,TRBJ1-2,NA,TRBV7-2,TGTGCCAGCAGCTTATTTCAGGGGGGACAATCCGGCTATGGCTACACCTTC,CASSLFQGGQSGYGYTF
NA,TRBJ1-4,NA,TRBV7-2,TGTGCCAGCAGGGCCCGAGGGACACGTGAAAAACTGTTTTTT,CASRARGTREKLFF
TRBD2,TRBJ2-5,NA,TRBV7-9,TGTGCCAGCAGCTTGGGCGGGGGGGGAGAGACCCAGTACTTC,CASSLGGGGETQYF
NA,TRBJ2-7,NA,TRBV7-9,TGTGCCAGCAGCTTAGGGACTACCTACGAGCAGTACTTC,CASSLGTTYEQYF
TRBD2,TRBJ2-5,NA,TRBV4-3,TGCGCCAGCAGCCCGGGGGGGCGAGAGACCCAGTACTTC,CASSPGGRETQYF
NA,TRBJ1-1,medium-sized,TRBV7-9,TGTGCCAGCAGCTTAGAGCCGGCCAGGGGTAACACTGAAGCTTTCTTT,CASSLEPARGNTEAFF
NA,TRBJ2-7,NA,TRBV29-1,TGCAGCGTTGAAGAGCGGGGATTGCCTCCCTACGAGCAGTACTTC,CSVEERGLPPYEQYF
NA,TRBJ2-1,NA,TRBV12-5,TGTGCTAGTGGATCCGGGACACTTGGGCCCAATGAGCAGTTCTTC,CASGSGTLGPNEQFF
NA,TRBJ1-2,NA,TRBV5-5,TGTGCCAGCAGCTTGGCCCCCTCCGGAGGGCCGTATGGCTACACCTTC,CASSLAPSGGPYGYTF
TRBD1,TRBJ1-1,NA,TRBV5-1,TGCGCCAGCAGCGAGGGACAGGGGTTCGGCACTGAAGCTTTCTTT,CASSEGQGFGTEAFF
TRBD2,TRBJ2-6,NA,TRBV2,TGTGCCAGCAGACCCGGGACTACCGGGGCCAACGTCCTGACTTTC,CASRPGTTGANVLTF
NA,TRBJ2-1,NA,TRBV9,TGTGCCAGCAGCGTAGGGGGGGAGAGAAACAATGAGCAGTTCTTC,CASSVGGERNNEQFF
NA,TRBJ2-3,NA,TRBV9,TGTGCCAGCAGCGTAGGCGGGATTAGCACAGATACGCAGTATTTT,CASSVGGISTDTQYF
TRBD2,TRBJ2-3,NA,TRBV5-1,TGCGCCAGCAGCTTGACTTCCCTAGCGGGGGTGGATACGCAGTATTTT,CASSLTSLAGVDTQYF
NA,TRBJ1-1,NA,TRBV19,TGTGCCAGTAGTAATCCAGGGATCGGCACTGAAGCTTTCTTT,CASSNPGIGTEAFF
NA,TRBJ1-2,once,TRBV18,TGTGCCAGCTCACCACGACAGATCTATGGCTACACCTTC,CASSPRQIYGYTF
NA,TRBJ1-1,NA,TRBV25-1,TGTGCCAGCAGTGATCCCGGGACTATAGACACTGAAGCTTTCTTT,CASSDPGTIDTEAFF
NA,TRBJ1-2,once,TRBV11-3,TGTGCCAGCAGCCCATCCCAGGGGAGTCAAGATGGCTACACCTTC,CASSPSQGSQDGYTF
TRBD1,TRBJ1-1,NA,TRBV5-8,TGTGCCAGCAGCTCGGGACAGTTAATGAACACTGAAGCTTTCTTT,CASSSGQLMNTEAFF
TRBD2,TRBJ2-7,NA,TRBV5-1,TGCGCCAGCAGCTCGGCGCTAGCGGGAGGTGCCGAGCAGTACTTC,CASSSALAGGAEQYF
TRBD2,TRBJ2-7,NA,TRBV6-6,TGTGCCAGCACCCTAGGGACTAGCGTATCCTACGAGCAGTACTTC,CASTLGTSVSYEQYF
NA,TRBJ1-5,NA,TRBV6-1,TGTGCCAGCAGTGTCCAGGACTATCAGCCCCAGCATTTT,CASSVQDYQPQHF
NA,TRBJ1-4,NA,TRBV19,TGTGCCAGTAGTATCCAGGGGCCCAGAAATGAAAAACTGTTTTTT,CASSIQGPRNEKLFF
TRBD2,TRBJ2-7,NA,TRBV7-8,TGTGCCAGCAGCTTACAAATAGCGGGAGTATTCGGCGAGCAGTACTTC,CASSLQIAGVFGEQYF
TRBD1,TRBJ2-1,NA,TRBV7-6,TGTGCCAGCAGCTTAGCGTTAAGGGCAGGGGGTCTCAATGAGCAGTTCTTC,CASSLALRAGGLNEQFF
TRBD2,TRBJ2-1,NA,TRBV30,TGTGCCTGGAGTGTTGGCGGGAGGGGTCTTGACAATGAGCAGTTCTTC,CAWSVGGRGLDNEQFF
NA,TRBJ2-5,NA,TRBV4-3,TGCGCCAGCAGCCAAGTGGCAGGGCGGCAAGAGACCCAGTACTTC,CASSQVAGRQETQYF
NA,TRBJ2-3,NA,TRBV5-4,TGTGCCAGCAGCTTGGAAGCACCTGAGGCAGATACGCAGTATTTT,CASSLEAPEADTQYF
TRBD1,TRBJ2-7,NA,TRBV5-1,TGCGCCAGCCACGTAATGGGACAGGGGGCTCGGGAGCAGTACTTC,CASHVMGQGAREQYF
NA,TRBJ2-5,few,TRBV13,TGTGCCAGCAGCCGGGTCGGGGGACTTTCCGGGGAGACCCAGTACTTC,CASSRVGGLSGETQYF
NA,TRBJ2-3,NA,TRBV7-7,TGTGCCATCACAAGGTATAGGGGGAGCACAGATACGCAGTATTTT,CAITRYRGSTDTQYF
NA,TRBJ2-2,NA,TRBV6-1,TGTGCCAGCAGTGGAGTAACCGGGGAGCTGTTTTTT,CASSGVTGELFF
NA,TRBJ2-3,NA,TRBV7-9,TGTGCCAGCAGCTTAGTAGGCACAGATACGCAGTATTTT,CASSLVGTDTQYF
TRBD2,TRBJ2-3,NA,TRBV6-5,TGTGCCAGCAGTTACTCGACTAGCAAAGATACGCAGTATTTT,CASSYSTSKDTQYF
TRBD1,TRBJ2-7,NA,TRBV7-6,TGTGCCAGCAGCAAGGGACAGCGCTACGAGCAGTACTTC,CASSKGQRYEQYF
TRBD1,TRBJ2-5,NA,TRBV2,TGTGCCAGCAGCGTAGGGACAGGGAAAGAGACCCAGTACTTC,CASSVGTGKETQYF
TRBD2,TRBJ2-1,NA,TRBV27,TGTGCCAGCAGTTTATTAGGTGGGACTAGGGGCAATGAGCAGTTCTTC,CASSLLGGTRGNEQFF
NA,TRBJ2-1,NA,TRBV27,TGTGCCAGCAGTTTATTGAGCGGACCCTACAATGAGCAGTTCTTC,CASSLLSGPYNEQFF
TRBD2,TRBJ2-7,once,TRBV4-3,TGCGCCAGCAGCCAGGAACTAGCGGGGGGGCTGGCGCAGTACTTC,CASSQELAGGLAQYF
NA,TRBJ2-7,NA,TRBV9,TGTGCCAGCAGCGTAGCATATAGGGGTGGGGAGCAGTACTTC,CASSVAYRGGEQYF
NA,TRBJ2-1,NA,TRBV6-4,TGTGCCAGCAGTGAAGTCGGGAACTCCTACAATGAGCAGTTCTTC,CASSEVGNSYNEQFF
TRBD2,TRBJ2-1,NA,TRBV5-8,TGTGCCAGCAGCTCACGGTGGGTAGCGGGGTACAATGAGCAGTTCTTC,CASSSRWVAGYNEQFF
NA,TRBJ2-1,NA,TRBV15,TGTGCCACCAGCACCCGTGGCGGCTCCTACAATGAGCAGTTCTTC,CATSTRGGSYNEQFF
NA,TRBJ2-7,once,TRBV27,TGTGCCAGCAGTTTACAGGGTAGGGACGAGCAGTACTTC,CASSLQGRDEQYF
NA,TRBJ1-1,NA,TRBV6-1,TGTGCCAGCACCGCAACAGGGTCGACTGAAGCTTTCTTT,CASTATGSTEAFF